A single sample gave rise to the 27 T cell receptor beta chains below, sequenced in a study of PD-1 blockade in classical Hodgkin lymphoma. Sequenced by immunoSEQ multiplex PCR; TCRdb stores in-frame clones only, minus some. The table lists some 32,000 clones, 65% to 90% of them singletons. Every patient was affected by relapse after autologous stem cell transplantation, while exposure to brentuximab vedotin was not uniform. Sequenced here: peripheral blood mononuclear cells (PBMCs), sampled at baseline. The receptor set was obtained from a human donor with classical Hodgkin lymphoma.

This clone has just a few counts. This sequence joins TRBV6-6 and TRBJ2-2, with D possibly matching TRBD1 (6 bases). Trimming pared 6 bases from V and 1 base from J, leaving 9 bases between. Germline V gene data show CDR1 as MNHNY and CDR2 as SVGAGI (reference sequence). The CDR3 totals 14 residues. The CDR3 DNA reads as TGTGCCAGCAGGAGGGGACAGAACACCGGGGAGCTGTTTTTT. This encodes CASRRGQNTGELFF.

This clone was observed once. This chain links TRBV4-3 with TRBJ2-5; 8 bases are a match to TRBD2. Per the germline V gene, CDR1 is LGHNA and CDR2 is YSLEER. V shed 0 bases, J shed 4 bases, and the junction held 7 bases outside the gene matches. There are 16 residues in the CDR3. CDR3 in amino acids: CASSQEYGGGVETQYF. CDR3 in DNA: TGCGCCAGCAGCCAAGAGTACGGGGGGGGCGTAGAGACCCAGTACTTC.

Here the CDR3 DNA reads TGTGCCAGCTCACCGGGGGGTTCTGGCGATCAGCCCCAGCATTTT. Its translation is CASSPGGSGDQPQHF. The chain is built from TRBV18 and TRBJ1-5; D possibly corresponds to TRBD1 (5 bases). Between the trimmed V and J ends, which lost 3 bases and 5 bases, there was a span of 14 bases. Per the germline V gene, CDR1 is KGHSH and CDR2 is LQKENI. The CDR3 covers 15 residues.

The CDR3 region has the DNA TGTGCCACGTCCACTAGCGGGGGGGCCTACGAGCAGTACTTC. Amino acid sequence: CATSTSGGAYEQYF. The chain employs TRBV2 and TRBJ2-7; 13 nucleotides align to TRBD2. The CDR3 spans 14 residues. Germline V lookup: CDR1 SNHLY, CDR2 FYNNEI. V lost 10 bases to trimming and J lost 2 bases; unmatched junction nucleotides: 5. The full variable domain, in which reference TRBV2 and TRBJ2-7 provide the parts outside the CDR3, is EPEVTQTPSHQVTQMGQEVILRCVPISNHLYFYWYRQILGQKVEFLVSFYNNEISEKSEIFDDQFSVERPDGSNFTLKIRSTKLEDSAMYFCATSTSGGAYEQYFGPGTRLTVT.

This rearrangement joins TRBV6-1 to TRBJ1-6, with D uncertain. V lost 2 bases, J lost 8 bases, and 19 bases lay in between. CDR1 is MNHNS and CDR2 is SASEGT in the germline V gene. The CDR3 sequence is 17 residues long. CDR3 coding DNA: TGTGCCAGCAGTGAACAAGGCTGGGCTGTTGCCGATTCACCCCTCCACTTT. As protein: CASSEQGWAVADSPLHF.

This rearrangement joins TRBV7-9 to TRBJ2-6; D is unresolved. The CDR3 length is 14 residues. Germline values: CDR1 SEHNR, CDR2 FQNEAQ (reference sequence). Trimming cost V 5 bases and J 2 bases, with 7 bases left between them. The CDR3 here is CASSPPAGANVLTF. CDR3 nucleotides: TGTGCCAGCAGCCCGCCGGCTGGGGCCAACGTCCTGACTTTC.

The gene calls are TRBV10-3 and TRBJ1-1, with TRBD1 as a possible D gene (5 bases). Trimming cost V 2 bases and J 7 bases, with 11 bases left between them. The CDR3 is 13 residues long. CDR1 is ENHRY, CDR2 SYGVKD, per germline. The CDR3 here is CAISEPNDSEAFF. In DNA form, the CDR3 reads TGTGCCATCAGTGAGCCGAATGACAGTGAAGCTTTCTTT.

This clone was seen a single time. The V and J genes are TRBV18 and TRBJ1-1; D is uncertain. The CDR3 is made up of 12 amino acids. The V end lost 3 bases, the J end lost 6 bases, and 8 bases lay between the germline ends. Germline values: CDR1 KGHSH, CDR2 LQKENI. CDR3 in amino acids: CASSPNLAEAFF. DNA of the CDR3: TGTGCCAGCTCACCTAATTTGGCTGAAGCTTTCTTT.

The chain has TRBV5-4 and TRBJ1-5; D may be TRBD1 (6 bases). V dropped 3 bases and J dropped 7 bases, with 14 bases sitting between them. The CDR3 loop spans 14 amino acids. Germline V CDR1 and CDR2: SGHNT, YYREEE (reference sequence). In nucleotides, the CDR3 is TGTGCCAGCAGCTCCGGGGGGGGGCACCAGCCCCAGCATTTT. As protein: CASSSGGGHQPQHF. The full variable domain, its missing parts supplied by reference TRBV5-4 and TRBJ1-5, is ETGVTQSPTHLIKTRGQQVTLRCSSQSGHNTVSWYQQALGQGPQFIFQYYREEENGRGNFPPRFSGLQFPNYSSELNVNALELDDSALYLCASSSGGGHQPQHFGDGTRLSIL.

This chain joins TRBV9 and TRBJ1-3, with 7 positions matching TRBD1. The J segment lost 3 bases and the V segment lost 3 bases, leaving 6 bases of the junction unmatched. This CDR3 contains 15 residues. CDR1 SGDLS and CDR2 YYNGEE come from the germline V gene. The CDR3 sequence: CASSADRELGNTIYF. The DNA of the CDR3 is TGTGCCAGCAGCGCTGACAGGGAGCTTGGAAACACCATATATTTT.

This clone appeared a single time. This chain connects TRBV6-6 to TRBJ1-4; no definite D call. CDR3 size: 12 residues. The germline gives CDR1 MNHNY, CDR2 SVGAGI (reference sequence). V was clipped by 0 bases and J by 7 bases, with 3 bases between them. Written as DNA, the CDR3 is TGTGCCAGCAGTTACTCGTCTGAAAAACTGTTTTTT. Translating it yields CASSYSSEKLFF.

V and J are TRBV15 and TRBJ1-2; D gene uncertain. CDR3 length: 14 residues. CDR1 is LNHNV, CDR2 YYDKDF, per germline (reference sequence). V lost 1 base and J 2 bases, leaving 8 bases between the germline ends. The DNA for the CDR3 is TGTGCCACCAGCAGAGGAACGTACAACTATGGCTACACCTTC. The encoded protein is CATSRGTYNYGYTF.

In its sample, this clone ranks as medium-sized. The V gene is TRBV2, the J gene TRBJ1-2; D gene unclear. This CDR3 comprises 10 residues. Germline V gives CDR1 SNHLY, CDR2 FYNNEI. V was shortened by 6 bases and J by 8 bases, with 7 bases between the two germline ends. The CDR3 region is CASRVGGYTF. The CDR3 DNA reads as TGTGCCAGCAGAGTAGGCGGCTACACCTTC.

The J gene is TRBJ1-4, the V gene TRBV4-3; D is unclear. This CDR3 is built from 15 residues. The V gene lost 0 bases and the J gene lost 0 bases, with 5 bases spanning the gap. From germline, CDR1 is LGHNA and CDR2 YSLEER. The CDR3: CASSQDLATNEKLFF. Written as DNA, the CDR3 is TGCGCCAGCAGCCAAGATCTTGCAACTAATGAAAAACTGTTTTTT.

As regards this clone: A junction boundary mismatches the germline segment, possibly from a read error. The same CDR3 also results from other DNA sequences found in this sample. The chain combines TRBV9 with TRBJ1-6; tentative D call: TRBD1 (5 bases). This CDR3 is built from 16 residues. Germline lookup yields CDR1 SGDLS and CDR2 YYNGEE. This CDR3 reads CASSGTDRPGDSPLHF. The CDR3 region has the DNA TGCGCCAGCAGCGGAACCGACAGACCTGGGGATTCACCCCTCCACTTT.

The chain couples TRBV18 to TRBJ2-7, with D tentatively TRBD1 (6 bases). From germline, CDR1 is KGHSH and CDR2 LQKENI. The V end lost 2 bases, the J end lost 3 bases, and 17 bases lay between the germline ends. The CDR3 spans 16 residues. Here the CDR3 reads CASSPIAGEELYEQYF. The CDR3 DNA sequence: TGTGCCAGCTCACCAATAGCAGGGGAAGAGCTCTACGAGCAGTACTTC.

This clone was found a few times. V and J are TRBV7-2 and TRBJ2-5; 9 bases fit TRBD1. There are 17 residues in the CDR3. The V and J ends lost 6 bases and 0 bases, in that order; junction bases with no gene match: 11. Germline V gives CDR1 SGHTA, CDR2 FQGNSA. The CDR3 here is CASSQASGQGYQETQYF. CDR3 nucleotide sequence: TGTGCCAGCAGTCAAGCCTCTGGACAGGGGTACCAAGAGACCCAGTACTTC.

The table lists this clone with a count of one. J is TRBJ2-7 and V is TRBV19, with TRBD1 matching over 9 bases. This CDR3 has 16 amino acids. Germline CDR1 is LNHDA and CDR2 is SQIVND (reference sequence). V lost 1 base, J lost 5 bases, and 9 bases stayed unmatched. Written as DNA, the CDR3 is TGTGCCAGTAGTATAGTCCCGGGACAGGGCCCCCACGAGCAGTACTTC. Amino acid sequence: CASSIVPGQGPHEQYF.

The CDR3 DNA reads as TGTGCCAGCAGACTCGACGGGGCTGGTGGTTCACCCCTCCACTTT. It is translated as CASRLDGAGGSPLHF. This sequence joins TRBV2 and TRBJ1-6; weak D call: TRBD1 (5 bases). From germline, CDR1 is SNHLY and CDR2 FYNNEI. This CDR3 is 15 amino acids long. With 6 bases removed from V and 9 bases from J, the gap between germline ends came to 18 bases.

The chain uses TRBV5-1 and TRBJ2-2, with 11 nucleotides matching TRBD2. Germline values: CDR1 SGHRS, CDR2 YFSETQ. The CDR3 totals 18 residues. J gave up 1 base and V 4 bases, and 9 bases lay outside the gene matches. The CDR3 reads CASSPFTLAGGNTGELFF. CDR3 DNA: TGCGCCAGCAGCCCTTTTACCCTAGCGGGGGGGAACACCGGGGAGCTGTTTTTT.

The V gene is TRBV7-2, the J gene TRBJ1-2; no firm D call. This CDR3 has 13 amino acids. The germline CDR1 and CDR2 sequences are SGHTA and FQGNSA. V lost 1 base, J lost 5 bases, and 8 bases lay in between. CDR3 in DNA: TGTGCCAGCAGCTTAGACCCTCAGTATGGCTACACCTTC. Amino acid sequence: CASSLDPQYGYTF.

This chain joins TRBV6-1 and TRBJ2-2, with 14 bases fitting TRBD2. The germline V gene encodes CDR1 MNHNS and CDR2 SASEGT. V gave up 4 bases and J gave up 5 bases; unmatched junction bases: 6. The CDR3 totals 17 residues. The CDR3 protein is CASSGLAGGTETGELFF. CDR3 coding DNA: TGTGCCAGCAGTGGACTAGCGGGGGGGACGGAAACCGGGGAGCTGTTTTTT.

The chain recombines TRBV7-8 with TRBJ1-2, with D perhaps TRBD1 (6 bases). The V end was cut by 0 bases, the J end by 3 bases, with 8 bases between. Germline V lookup: CDR1 SGHVS, CDR2 FQNEAQ. The CDR3 totals 14 residues. As DNA, the CDR3 is TGTGCCAGCAGCTTAGCGCAGGGGTACTATGGCTACACCTTC. As protein: CASSLAQGYYGYTF.

This clone was counted a few times. The genes are TRBV7-2 and TRBJ1-3; D gene unclear. From germline, CDR1 is SGHTA and CDR2 FQGNSA. The CDR3 covers 14 residues. Trimming shortened V by 1 base and J by 0 bases, and 4 bases separated the two germline ends. The CDR3 DNA sequence: TGTGCCAGCAGCTTAGGGGTCTCTGGAAACACCATATATTTT. Translated: CASSLGVSGNTIYF. The whole variable domain, remainder taken from reference TRBV7-2 and TRBJ1-3, is GAGVSQSPSNKVTEKGKDVELRCDPISGHTALYWYRQSLGQGLEFLIYFQGNSAPDKSGLPSDRFSAERTGGSVSTLTIQRTQQEDSAVYLCASSLGVSGNTIYFGEGSWLTVV.

V usage is TRBV7-2 and J usage is TRBJ1-5; D is ambiguous. Trimming stripped 1 base from V and 4 bases from J, with 11 bases between. Germline values: CDR1 SGHTA, CDR2 FQGNSA. This CDR3 comprises 15 residues. The CDR3 here is CASSLVVGLNQPQHF. CDR3 bases: TGTGCCAGCAGCTTAGTCGTAGGACTAAATCAGCCCCAGCATTTT.

The chain carries TRBV5-1 and TRBJ1-2, with TRBD1 as a possible D gene (5 bases). There are 14 residues in the CDR3. Germline lookup yields CDR1 SGHRS and CDR2 YFSETQ. Trimming shortened V by 6 bases and J by 6 bases, and 18 bases separated the two germline ends. For the CDR3, the DNA is TGCGCCAGCACCGAGGGACTACTGAAGAATGGCTACACCTTC. This sequence encodes CASTEGLLKNGYTF.

The genes are TRBV7-9 and TRBJ1-2; D remains ambiguous. There are 11 residues in the CDR3. V shed 5 bases and J shed 8 bases, with 9 bases lying between them. Germline CDR1 reads SEHNR; CDR2 reads FQNEAQ (reference sequence). DNA for the CDR3: TGTGCCAGCAGCCCTAGTTTGGGCTACACCTTC. Protein: CASSPSLGYTF.